This T cell receptor beta chain was sequenced during a study of beta chain features in type 1 diabetes. Only a few counts were recorded for this clone. Antigen unknown. Expressed TCRB transcripts were sequenced because the isolated RNA had all been reverse transcribed beforehand. The protocol was immunoSEQ multiplex PCR, while the TCRdb copy is restricted to in-frame clones and leaves out a portion. The sample yields hundreds of thousands of clones, around an eighth seen once. General study results and limits: A closer apparent resemblance between naive, central memory and Treg TCRB repertoires was seen in patients than in healthy donors. All four CD4+ subsets from Type 1 diabetes patients carried moderately but significantly shorter TCRB CDR3s. For patients and controls alike, PCR might favor shorter templates to the same degree.

Trimming took 4 bases from V and 10 from J, leaving 23 bases between them. The CDR3 spans 17 residues. Germline V gene data show CDR1 as MNHEY and CDR2 as SMNVEV (reference sequence). Each sorted population was over 98% pure. This chain connects TRBV27 to TRBJ1-6, with TRBD1 as a possible D gene (6 bases). This clonotype was obtained from a man younger than 35 with type 1 diabetes. Sequencing input: naive CD4+ T cells from blood. This CDR3 is CASSYPRTAVRRSPLHF. In nucleotides, the CDR3 is TGTGCCAGCAGTTATCCCCGGACAGCCGTCCGTCGGTCACCCCTCCACTTT.